The rows below give T cell receptor beta chains drawn from one sample of a study of T cells after yellow fever vaccination. TCRdb independently ran MiXCR on the 5' RACE reads; one entry per CDR3 protein. In the table there are about 630,000 distinct CDR3 sequences, 9% to 15% of which are singletons. This material consisted of PBMCs, taken on the day of the yellow fever booster vaccination. These receptor sequences come from a man in his thirties or forties who received the YFV17D yellow fever vaccine. Each CDR3 is given with its conserved first and last residue. Fields, in order: D gene, V gene, clone size, J gene, CDR3 DNA, CDR3 protein. The D gene is left open where the match is weak. For some rows the clone size is stated as once, few or many, or as a class when expanded; others skip it.

TRBD2	TRBV6-2/TRBV6-3	few	TRBJ2-4	TGTGCCAGCAGTAACGGACTAGCGGGAGTATCCAAAAACATTCAGTACTTC	CASSNGLAGVSKNIQYF
-	TRBV12-5	few	TRBJ2-3	TGTGCTAGTGGCCCAGGGGCTAGCTCTTTGACAGATACGCAGTATTTT	CASGPGASSLTDTQYF
-	TRBV7-2	many	TRBJ2-5	TGTGCCAGCAGCATGGGACCGGACATCCAAGAGACCCAGTACTTC	CASSMGPDIQETQYF
-	TRBV29-1	few	TRBJ1-3	TGCAGCGCCGGGCCCTCTGGAAACACCATATATTTT	CSAGPSGNTIYF
-	TRBV14	-	TRBJ2-4	TGTGCCAGCAGCCAAGCAATAACGGGATTAAAAAACATTCAGTACTTC	CASSQAITGLKNIQYF
-	TRBV29-1	-	TRBJ2-6	TGCAGCGTTTGGGTCTCTGGGGCCAACGTCCTGACTTTC	CSVWVSGANVLTF
-	TRBV2	-	TRBJ2-3	TGTGCCAGCAGTGAAGAGGGCCTTCAAAGAGATACGCAGTATTTT	CASSEEGLQRDTQYF
-	TRBV5-1	-	TRBJ1-1	TGCGCCAGCAGCCCTTCGACAAGCAACACTGAAGCTTTCTTT	CASSPSTSNTEAFF
-	TRBV2	few	TRBJ2-2	TGTGCCAGCAGTAGTGCCGCGGAGCTGTTTTTT	CASSSAAELFF
-	TRBV5-1	few	TRBJ2-4	TGCGCCAGCAGCTTGGAGGGTTACCAAAACATTCAGTACTTC	CASSLEGYQNIQYF
-	TRBV6-2/TRBV6-3	-	TRBJ1-5	TGTGCCAGCAGTAAATCACAGTTTTACAATCAGCCCCAGCATTTT	CASSKSQFYNQPQHF
-	TRBV20-1	few	TRBJ1-6	TGCAGTGCTAGAGTTTTTTGGACGGGAGACAATTCACCCCTCCACTTT	CSARVFWTGDNSPLHF
TRBD2	TRBV7-8	few	TRBJ2-2	TGTGCCAGCAGCTCGCTGGAGCGGGGCACCGGGGAGCTGTTTTTT	CASSSLERGTGELFF
-	TRBV6-2/TRBV6-3	many	TRBJ2-5	TGTGCCAGCAGTTACTCGGCAGTGAGGGCGACCCAGTACTTC	CASSYSAVRATQYF
-	TRBV7-3	few	TRBJ2-1	TGTGCCAGCAGCAGTGGGGGACCTACCGAGCAGTTCTTC	CASSSGGPTEQFF
TRBD2	TRBV5-1	-	TRBJ2-5	TGCGCCAGCAGCTCGGCGGGACACCAAGGACTAGCGGGAGAGCAAGAGACCCAGTACTTC	CASSSAGHQGLAGEQETQYF
TRBD1	TRBV12-3/TRBV12-4	few	TRBJ2-7	TGTGCCAGCAGTTTGTTCAGGGGGTGGGAATACGAGCAGTACTTC	CASSLFRGWEYEQYF
-	TRBV6-5	-	TRBJ2-7	TGTGCCAGCAGTTACTCCCCCGGACAGAACAAACTCGAGCAGTACTTC	CASSYSPGQNKLEQYF
TRBD2	TRBV29-1	few	TRBJ2-2	TGCAGCGTTGTTCGGGGGGTTGGTGGCGGGGAGCTGTTTTTT	CSVVRGVGGGELFF
TRBD2	TRBV7-2	-	TRBJ2-7	TGTGCCAGCAGACAGGGACTAGCGGTTCTCTACGAGCAGTACTTC	CASRQGLAVLYEQYF
TRBD1	TRBV6-1	-	TRBJ1-2	TGTGCCAGCAGAGACTATCAGGGACAGCCGTATGGCTACACCTTC	CASRDYQGQPYGYTF
TRBD2	TRBV7-2	-	TRBJ2-3	TGTGCCAGCAGTTTCAGCGGGACCCTAGGGGTCGCAGATACGCAGTATTTT	CASSFSGTLGVADTQYF
-	TRBV11-3	many	TRBJ2-1	TGTGCCAGCAGCTTAGAAGGGACGCGCTACAATGAGCAGTTCTTC	CASSLEGTRYNEQFF
TRBD1	TRBV5-8	many	TRBJ1-2	TGTGCCAGCAGCCGCGGGACAGGGGGCTCCGGCTACACCTTC	CASSRGTGGSGYTF
-	TRBV29-1	-	TRBJ2-7	TGCAGCGTTTACAGCGGGCTGAGCTCCTACGAGCAGTACTTC	CSVYSGLSSYEQYF
-	TRBV12-3/TRBV12-4	-	TRBJ2-7	TGTGCCAGCAGTTTAGCTGGCAAGACCTACGAGCAGTACTTC	CASSLAGKTYEQYF
TRBD1	TRBV5-1	-	TRBJ2-5	TGCGCCAGCAGGTCCCAGGGGGACCAAGAGACCCAGTACTTC	CASRSQGDQETQYF
TRBD1	TRBV20-1	few	TRBJ1-2	TGCAGTCAACCAGACAGGGTTGGAGGCTACACCTTC	CSQPDRVGGYTF
TRBD1	TRBV7-2	-	TRBJ1-2	TGTGCCAGCAGCTCCCGGGACAGACGAACCTCTAACTATGGCTACACCTTC	CASSSRDRRTSNYGYTF
-	TRBV3-1	-	TRBJ1-2	TGTGCCAGCAGCCAAGGAGTGCAAGGGGGAAATCGCGGCTACACCTTC	CASSQGVQGGNRGYTF
-	TRBV10-3	-	TRBJ2-1	TGTGCCATCAGAGGAGGGGATTCCGCTTATGAGCAGTTCTTC	CAIRGGDSAYEQFF
TRBD2	TRBV19	-	TRBJ2-7	TGTGCCAGTAGTACCAGGGAGGGCTCCTACGAGCAGTACTTC	CASSTREGSYEQYF
TRBD2	TRBV11-2	-	TRBJ2-3	TGTGCCAGCAGCCGACGGGACTACTCGGTTCGAATGGCAGATACGCAGTATTTT	CASSRRDYSVRMADTQYF
-	TRBV27	few	TRBJ2-7	TGTGCCAGCAGTTTAACTCTCCGATCCTACGAGCAGTACTTC	CASSLTLRSYEQYF
-	TRBV20-1	few	TRBJ2-5	TGCAGTGCTAGAGAGAGGGGCCGGGAGACCCAGTACTTC	CSARERGRETQYF
-	TRBV5-1	-	TRBJ2-7	TGCGCCAGCAGCCGAATACCGGTGGGGGAGGGGGGCGAGCAGTACTTC	CASSRIPVGEGGEQYF
-	TRBV6-5	-	TRBJ2-4	TGTGCCAGCAGTTACGGGGGACCAGGGGCCAAAAACATTCAGTACTTC	CASSYGGPGAKNIQYF
-	TRBV9	few	TRBJ1-5	TGTGCCAGCAGCGTAGGATCGGGCAATCAGCCCCAGCATTTT	CASSVGSGNQPQHF
TRBD1	TRBV20-1	-	TRBJ1-4	TGCAGTGCTTTATTGACACAGGGGGAAAAACTGTTTTTT	CSALLTQGEKLFF
TRBD1	TRBV6-1	-	TRBJ2-7	TGTGCCAGCAGTGGGACAGGGCAGAAAGAGCAGTACTTC	CASSGTGQKEQYF
-	TRBV7-2	-	TRBJ2-5	TGTGCCAGCAGCTTTGGGGGTAGCGGATACCAAGAGACCCAGTACTTC	CASSFGGSGYQETQYF
-	TRBV7-6	-	TRBJ2-7	TGTGCCAGCAGCCGATCTGCCAGGGCCGAGCAGTACTTC	CASSRSARAEQYF
-	TRBV5-5	-	TRBJ2-7	TGTGCCAGCAGCTTCGGGACTTTCGAGCAGTACTTC	CASSFGTFEQYF
-	TRBV28	-	TRBJ1-1	TGTGCCACCCTGGGGGTTGAAGCTTTCTTT	CATLGVEAFF
TRBD1	TRBV9	-	TRBJ2-7	TGTGCCAGCAGCGCGGGACAGGGTTACTACGAGCAGTACTTC	CASSAGQGYYEQYF
TRBD2	TRBV20-1	-	TRBJ2-2	TGCAGTGCTAGAGGTGTGCGGGAGAGCCACACCGGGGAGCTGTTTTTT	CSARGVRESHTGELFF
-	TRBV6-5	-	TRBJ2-3	TGTGCCAGCAGTTCCCCGGCCGCGCAGTATTTT	CASSSPAAQYF
TRBD2	TRBV5-4	few	TRBJ2-5	TGTGCCAGCAGCCGCCCGGGACTAGCGGGGCAAGAGACCCAGTACTTC	CASSRPGLAGQETQYF
-	TRBV7-6	-	TRBJ2-2	TGTGCCAGCAGCTTAGGCCCCGGGACTTACACCGGGGAGCTGTTTTTT	CASSLGPGTYTGELFF
-	TRBV7-9	-	TRBJ1-3	TGTGCCAGCAGCTTAACGGACTCTGGAAACACCATATATTTT	CASSLTDSGNTIYF
TRBD2	TRBV6-2/TRBV6-3	few	TRBJ2-5	TGTGCCAGCAGCGGACTAGCGATGGAGACCCAGTACTTC	CASSGLAMETQYF
-	TRBV20-1	few	TRBJ2-3	TGCAGTGCTACGCAGGGTTACCCCCAGGGTACGCAGTATTTT	CSATQGYPQGTQYF
TRBD2	TRBV10-3	-	TRBJ2-7	TGTGCCATCAGTGAGACTAGCGGGAGTGTGCACGAGCAGTACTTC	CAISETSGSVHEQYF